The present T cell receptor (beta chain) was sequenced within a study of cytomegalovirus exposure and HLA in healthy donors. The study's findings and limits: Rates of TCR association differed by HLA locus in a later analysis, with DRB1 highest and HLA-C lowest.

With 60 Vbeta and 13 Jbeta primers, the PCR was carried out. Assay: immunoSEQ multiplex PCR; the TCRdb copy retains only in-frame clones and omits some. This table holds about 130,000 clones, about 84% found once. Notes on this clone: Its specificity is unknown.

The sequence derives from a man younger than 35 in good health and CMV-seropositive. Sample: PBMCs.

The CDR3 here is CAWRNPRGSLGLAGPSHYNEQFF. CDR3 nucleotide sequence: TGTGCCTGGAGAAACCCAAGGGGGAGTCTCGGGTTAGCGGGACCGTCCCACTACAATGAGCAGTTCTTC. The rearrangement joins TRBV30 to TRBJ2-1, with TRBD2 matching over 8 bases. CDR1 and CDR2 (germline): GTSNPN, SVGIG (reference sequence). There are 23 residues in the CDR3. Losses at the gene ends were 3 bases for V and 3 bases for J; bases not matched to a gene: 31.